The clone carrying this T cell receptor (beta chain) was recorded many times. What it binds is not known. There were TCR beta CDR3 regions amplified from RNA transcripts. An initial round of RT-PCR targeting the TCR CDR3 relied on the HTBI primer set. TCRdb called the multiplex PCR reads again in MiXCR, with one record for every CDR3 protein. The profile shows about 250,000 distinct CDR3 sequences, more than 20% of them singletons. The CDR3 is made up of 14 amino acids. The V end lost 5 bases, the J end lost 3 bases, and 8 bases lay between the germline ends. This sample is drawn from a study of T cells in Graves' hyperthyroidism and ophthalmopathy. Broader study findings: Most thyroid clonotypes expanded above 0.001 were also detected in blood. Stable hyperthyroidism was told apart from ophthalmopathy by a model built on 13 V-J features.

V is TRBV12-3 or TRBV12-4 and J is TRBJ2-6; no reliable D call. Source material: blood. The TCR was taken from a woman between 35 and 50 years old with Graves' ophthalmopathy. This CDR3 is CASSPLIGANVLTF. The CDR3, as DNA: TGTGCCAGCAGTCCGCTAATTGGGGCCAACGTCCTGACTTTC.